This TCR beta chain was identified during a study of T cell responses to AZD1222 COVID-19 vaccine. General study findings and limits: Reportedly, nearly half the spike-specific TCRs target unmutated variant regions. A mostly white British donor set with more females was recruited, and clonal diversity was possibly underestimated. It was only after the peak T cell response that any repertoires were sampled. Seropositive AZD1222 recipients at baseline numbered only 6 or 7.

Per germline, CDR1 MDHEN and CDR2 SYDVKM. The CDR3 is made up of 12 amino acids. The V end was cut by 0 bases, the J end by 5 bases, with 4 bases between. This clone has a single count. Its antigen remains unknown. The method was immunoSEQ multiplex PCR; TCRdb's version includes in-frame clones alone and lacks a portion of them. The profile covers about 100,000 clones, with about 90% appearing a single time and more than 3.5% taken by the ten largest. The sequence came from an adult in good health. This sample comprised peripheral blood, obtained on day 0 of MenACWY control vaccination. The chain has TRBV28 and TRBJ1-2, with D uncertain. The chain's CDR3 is CASSLWQYGYTF. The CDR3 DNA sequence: TGTGCCAGCAGTTTATGGCAATATGGCTACACCTTC.